The clone carrying this T cell receptor beta chain was found once. In this CDR3 the conserved last residue, phenylalanine or tryptophan, is missing, so a read error is likely. No cell sorting was done before RNA was extracted from the tissue. A modified ARM-PCR protocol with three rounds of nested PCR amplified TCRbeta. MiXCR, applied by TCRdb to the multiplex PCR reads, yields one record per CDR3 protein. The sample records 65,000 to 90,000 distinct CDR3 sequences, 65% to 90% being singletons. CDR3 length: 14 amino acids. Germline values: CDR1 SGHAT, CDR2 FQDESV (reference sequence). These data belong to a study of tumor and adjacent non-tumor tissue in lung cancer.

V usage is TRBV11-1 and J usage is TRBJ1-1; 9 bases map to TRBD1. The sequence was obtained from a woman aged 45-65 years with non-small cell lung cancer. The sample was lung tumor tissue. CDR3 region: CAIESRDRVTEAFV. The CDR3 region has the DNA TGTGCCATCGAGTCCCGGGACAGGGTAACTGAGGCTTTCGTT.